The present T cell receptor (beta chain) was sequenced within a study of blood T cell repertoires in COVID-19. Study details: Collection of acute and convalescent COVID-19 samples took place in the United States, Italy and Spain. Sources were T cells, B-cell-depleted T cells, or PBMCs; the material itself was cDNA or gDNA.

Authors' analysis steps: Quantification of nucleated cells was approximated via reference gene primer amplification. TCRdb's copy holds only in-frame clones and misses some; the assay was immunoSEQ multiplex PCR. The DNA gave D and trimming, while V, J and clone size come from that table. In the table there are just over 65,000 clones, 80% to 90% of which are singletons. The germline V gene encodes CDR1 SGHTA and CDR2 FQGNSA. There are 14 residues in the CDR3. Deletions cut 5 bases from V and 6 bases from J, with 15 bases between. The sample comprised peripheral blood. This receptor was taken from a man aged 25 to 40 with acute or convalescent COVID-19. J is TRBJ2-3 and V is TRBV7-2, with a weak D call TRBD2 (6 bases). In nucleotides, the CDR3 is TGTGCCAGCAGCCCCCGGCCGCTAGCGGATACGCAGTATTTT. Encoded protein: CASSPRPLADTQYF.